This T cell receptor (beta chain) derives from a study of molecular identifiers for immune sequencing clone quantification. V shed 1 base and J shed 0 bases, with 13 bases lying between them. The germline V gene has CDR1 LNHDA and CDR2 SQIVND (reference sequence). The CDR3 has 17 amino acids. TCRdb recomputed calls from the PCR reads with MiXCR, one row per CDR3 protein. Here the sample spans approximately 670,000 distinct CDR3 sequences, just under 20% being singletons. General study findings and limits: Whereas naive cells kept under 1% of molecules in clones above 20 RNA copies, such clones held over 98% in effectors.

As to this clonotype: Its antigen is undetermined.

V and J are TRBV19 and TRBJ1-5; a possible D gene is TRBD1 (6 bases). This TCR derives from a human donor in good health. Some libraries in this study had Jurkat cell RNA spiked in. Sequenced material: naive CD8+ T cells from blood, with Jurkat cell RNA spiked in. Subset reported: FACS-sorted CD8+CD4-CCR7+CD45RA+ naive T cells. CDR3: CASSIGSGEVSNQPQHF. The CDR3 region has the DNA TGTGCCAGTAGTATAGGGTCAGGGGAAGTTAGCAATCAGCCCCAGCATTTT.